This T cell receptor beta chain was captured by sequencing in a study of Graves' ophthalmopathy and Graves' hyperthyroidism. A word on this clonotype: Being one base from a much bigger clone, this may be a read error.

Germline loops: CDR1 SGHTA, CDR2 FQGNSA. V lost 5 bases and J lost 6, with 14 bases in between. CDR3 length: 15 residues. Reliance was placed on clinical symptoms, serum thyroxine, TRAb, thyroid ultrasound and orbital computed tomography for diagnosis. RNA transcripts were the source from which TCR beta CDR3 regions were amplified. HTBI primers were employed in first-round RT-PCR, then a second-round multiplex PCR followed. Each CDR3 protein is one row after TCRdb ran MiXCR on the multiplex PCR reads. In the table there are hundreds of thousands of distinct CDR3 sequences, 35% to 50% of which are singletons.

The sample comprised peripheral blood. This TCR derives from an adult man with Graves' ophthalmopathy. V and J are TRBV7-2 and TRBJ1-6; tentatively, D is TRBD1 (6 bases). The CDR3 DNA is TGTGCCAGCAGCACTCAGGGGTATAGTAATTCACCCCTCCACTTT. Its translation: CASSTQGYSNSPLHF. Full variable domain (rest looked up from reference TRBV7-2 and TRBJ1-6): GAGVSQSPSNKVTEKGKDVELRCDPISGHTALYWYRQSLGQGLEFLIYFQGNSAPDKSGLPSDRFSAERTGGSVSTLTIQRTQQEDSAVYLCASSTQGYSNSPLHFGNGTRLTVT.